This T cell receptor (beta chain) was observed in a study of T cell repertoires in aging, cancer and after chemotherapy. In the study overall: Repeat sampling of healthy donors over several months to years showed clear clonal overlap.

By its share, this clonotype is medium-sized. No antigen is known for it. Study results and caveats: Compared with age-matched healthy donors, untreated hematological or solid cancer patients showed higher blood TCR clonality.

CDR3 size: 13 residues. V shed 3 bases and J shed 6 bases, with 11 bases lying between them. In germline, CDR1 is SGHAT, CDR2 FQDESV (reference sequence). A mixed TRB-A/B primer pool amplified rearranged TRB by multiplex touch-down PCR. MiXCR, run by TCRdb on the multiplex PCR reads, gives a single entry per CDR3 protein. The table has more than 15,000 distinct CDR3 sequences, 50% seen once; the top ten hold roughly a tenth. Peripheral blood genomic DNA, not sorted cells or RNA, was the template. This TCR derives from a human donor in good health. V and J are TRBV11-1 and TRBJ2-5; TRBD2 might be the D (5 bases). The sequenced sample consisted of blood. This chain's CDR3 is CASSLPRRKTQYF. CDR3 bases: TGTGCCAGCAGCTTGCCCAGGAGGAAGACCCAGTACTTC.